This T cell receptor (beta chain) was retrieved from a study of technical replicates of blood from a few donors. Germline values: CDR1 SGHNT, CDR2 YENEEA. CDR3 length: 12 residues. V shed 6 bases and J shed 9 bases, with 12 bases lying between them. Some clones are missing from TCRdb's copy, which holds only in-frame ones; the method was immunoSEQ multiplex PCR. The sample consists of more than 65,000 clones, 91% of them appearing once. The TCR sequence derives from a human donor in good health. J is TRBJ2-1 and V is TRBV11-3; no reliable D call. Material for sequencing was T cells isolated from PBMCs. The CDR3 is CASRKDRGEQFF. The CDR3, as DNA: TGTGCCAGCAGGAAAGACCGCGGTGAGCAGTTCTTC.